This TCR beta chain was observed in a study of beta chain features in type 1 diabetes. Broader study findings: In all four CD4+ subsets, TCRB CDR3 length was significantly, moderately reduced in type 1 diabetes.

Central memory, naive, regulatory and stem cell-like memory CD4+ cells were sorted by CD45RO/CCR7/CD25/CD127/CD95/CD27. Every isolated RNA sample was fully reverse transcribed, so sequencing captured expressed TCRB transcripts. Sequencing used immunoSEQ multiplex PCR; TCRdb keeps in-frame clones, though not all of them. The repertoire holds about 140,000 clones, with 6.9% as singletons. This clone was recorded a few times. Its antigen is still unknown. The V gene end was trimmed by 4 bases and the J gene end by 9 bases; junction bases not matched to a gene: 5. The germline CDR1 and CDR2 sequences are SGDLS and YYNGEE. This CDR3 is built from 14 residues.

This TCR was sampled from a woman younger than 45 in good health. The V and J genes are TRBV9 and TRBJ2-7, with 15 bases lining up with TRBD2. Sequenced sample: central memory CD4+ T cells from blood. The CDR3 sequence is CASSPGTSGRMQYF. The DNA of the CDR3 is TGTGCCAGCAGCCCGGGGACTAGCGGGAGGATGCAGTACTTC. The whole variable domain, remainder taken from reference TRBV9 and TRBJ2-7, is DSGVTQTPKHLITATGQRVTLRCSPRSGDLSVYWYQQSLDQGLQFLIQYYNGEERAKGNILERFSAQQFPDLHSELNLSSLELGDSALYFCASSPGTSGRMQYFGPGTRLTVT.